Listed below are T cell receptor beta chains from one sample, sequenced in a study of blood T cell repertoires in COVID-19. The repertoire was sequenced with immunoSEQ multiplex PCR; TCRdb's copy has only in-frame clones and lacks some. The table lists around 64,000 clones, over 70% of them singletons, with 4% to 5.5% in the top ten. The source material was peripheral blood. The receptors derive from a man aged 50-59 years with active COVID-19. Both conserved end residues are part of each CDR3. Rows give clone size only sometimes, using once, few, many, or a class for an expanded clone.

clone_size	cdr3_length	v_call	j_call	cdr3_aa
NA	15	TRBV7-3	TRBJ2-1	CASSPTRTHPGEQFF
few	14	TRBV3-1/TRBV3-2	TRBJ2-1	CASSLRRTVTEQFF
NA	15	TRBV18	TRBJ1-5	CASSPSSSYLGPQHF
NA	15	TRBV9	TRBJ1-1	CASSEGGQGDTEAFF
NA	14	TRBV5-5	TRBJ2-7	CASSLYVGSYEQYF
NA	12	TRBV7-2	TRBJ2-3	CASSFSRDTQYF
NA	13	TRBV5-6	TRBJ1-2	CASSKGQNYGYTF
NA	14	TRBV11-2	TRBJ1-1	CASSLGAGNTEAFF
once	15	TRBV7-3	TRBJ2-3	CASSPRGGRPDTQYF
NA	16	TRBV27	TRBJ1-2	CASSLVQALSPTGYTF
NA	15	TRBV18	TRBJ2-7	CASSLDRATSYEQYF
NA	16	TRBV30	TRBJ2-1	CAWRDLNRPNGDEQFF
NA	16	TRBV10-3	TRBJ2-2	CAISEEGLINTGELFF
few	15	TRBV9	TRBJ2-2	CASSAFGLAAGELFF
NA	12	TRBV29-1	TRBJ1-1	CSGGQLNTEAFF
NA	14	TRBV5-6	TRBJ2-5	CASSLVSSYETQYF
NA	15	TRBV19	TRBJ2-3	CASSFPRGITDTQYF
NA	16	TRBV30	TRBJ2-4	CAWSVGEGDLRNIQYF
few	14	TRBV2	TRBJ1-4	CASNFAQGVEKLFF
once	16	TRBV11-3	TRBJ2-1	CASSFQSAGGFNEQFF
NA	10	TRBV28	TRBJ2-3	CASRGLTQYF
NA	13	TRBV2	TRBJ1-1	CASSSDREAEAFF
NA	16	TRBV5-1	TRBJ2-3	CASSVGTSGLSDTQYF
once	16	TRBV3-1/TRBV3-2	TRBJ2-7	CASSQGTEEFRIEQYF
NA	13	TRBV19	TRBJ1-2	CASSIGGSSGYTF
NA	15	TRBV9	TRBJ2-1	CASSVASGRAGEQFF
NA	16	TRBV9	TRBJ2-3	CASSALSSGSTDTQYF
NA	11	TRBV20-1	TRBJ2-5	CSTQGSGSQYF
NA	13	TRBV12-3/TRBV12-4	TRBJ2-3	CASITGRAGPQYF
NA	14	TRBV2	TRBJ2-3	CASKRFQSTDTQYF
few	13	TRBV5-1	TRBJ1-2	CASSITGNYGYTF
NA	15	TRBV11-2	TRBJ2-7	CASSLSLAGEREQYF
NA	16	TRBV9	TRBJ2-1	CASSVGLAGFYNEQFF
NA	16	TRBV7-6	TRBJ2-1	CASSLGGLAGVDEQFF
NA	13	TRBV20-1	TRBJ2-3	CSASNYPTDTQYF
NA	16	TRBV7-2	TRBJ2-1	CASSSVGQGLGNEQFF
NA	18	TRBV18	TRBJ1-5	CASSPTGQGIVGNQPQHF
NA	15	TRBV9	TRBJ2-7	CASSVGAERAHEQYF
NA	14	TRBV10-3	TRBJ2-7	CAISESRDYWEQYF
NA	16	TRBV2	TRBJ2-3	CASSGLAGVRTDTQYF
NA	14	TRBV5-6	TRBJ2-3	CAISSGGESGTQYF
NA	15	TRBV27	TRBJ1-1	CASSSPRGGNTEAFF
NA	20	TRBV18	TRBJ2-6	CASSPLAGQGALKGANVLTF
once	12	TRBV29-1	TRBJ2-1	CSVEDLGTSQFF
NA	13	TRBV6-2/TRBV6-3	TRBJ2-7	CASSYRDTYEQYF
NA	15	TRBV10-3	TRBJ1-2	CAISDVTGESYGYTF